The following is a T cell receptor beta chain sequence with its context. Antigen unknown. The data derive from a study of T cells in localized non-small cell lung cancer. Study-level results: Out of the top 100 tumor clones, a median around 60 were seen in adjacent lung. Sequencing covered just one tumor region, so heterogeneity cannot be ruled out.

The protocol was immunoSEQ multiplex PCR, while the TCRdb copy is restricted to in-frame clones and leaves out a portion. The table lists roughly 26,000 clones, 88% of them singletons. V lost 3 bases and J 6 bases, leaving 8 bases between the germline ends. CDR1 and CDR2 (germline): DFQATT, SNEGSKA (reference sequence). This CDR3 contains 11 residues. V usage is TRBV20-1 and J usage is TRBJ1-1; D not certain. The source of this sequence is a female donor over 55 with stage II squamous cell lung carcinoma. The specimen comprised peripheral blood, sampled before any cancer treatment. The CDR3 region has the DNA TGCAGTGCTAGGTTCCAGGCTGAAGCTTTCTTT. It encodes CSARFQAEAFF.